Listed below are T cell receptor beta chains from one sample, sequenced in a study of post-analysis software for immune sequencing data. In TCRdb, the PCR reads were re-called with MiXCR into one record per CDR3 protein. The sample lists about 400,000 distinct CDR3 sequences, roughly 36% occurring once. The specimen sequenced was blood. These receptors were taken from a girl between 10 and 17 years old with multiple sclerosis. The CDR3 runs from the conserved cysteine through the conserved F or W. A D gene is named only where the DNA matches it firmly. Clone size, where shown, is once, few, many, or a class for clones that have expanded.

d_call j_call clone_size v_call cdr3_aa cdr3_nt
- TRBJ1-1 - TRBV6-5 CASSYSMVQGTEAFF TGTGCCAGCAGTTACTCGATGGTGCAGGGCACTGAAGCTTTCTTT
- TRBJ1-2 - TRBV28 CATRLVDYGYTF TGTGCCACCCGGTTAGTGGACTATGGCTACACCTTC
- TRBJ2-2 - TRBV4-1 CASSHVVSPGSTGELFF TGCGCCAGCAGCCATGTAGTCTCTCCGGGGTCCACCGGGGAGCTGTTTTTT
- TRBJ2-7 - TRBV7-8 CASSLAQSGGLDYEQYF TGTGCCAGCAGCTTAGCGCAAAGTGGGGGTTTAGACTACGAGCAGTACTTC
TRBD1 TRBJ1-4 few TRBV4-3 CASSQAEQGGEKLFF TGCGCCAGCAGCCAAGCAGAACAGGGGGGGGAAAAACTGTTTTTT
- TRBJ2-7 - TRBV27 CASSLKRAYEQYF TGTGCCAGCAGTTTAAAGAGGGCCTACGAGCAGTACTTC
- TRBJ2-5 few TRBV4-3 CASSQEGSGPEDKTQYF TGCGCCAGCAGCCAAGAGGGGTCAGGCCCGGAGGATAAGACCCAGTACTTC
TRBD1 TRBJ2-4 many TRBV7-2 CASSSRDRDPKNIQYF TGTGCCAGCAGCTCCCGGGACAGGGACCCCAAAAACATTCAGTACTTC
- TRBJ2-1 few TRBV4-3 CASSQDKAAEQFF TGCGCCAGCAGCCAAGATAAGGCCGCTGAGCAGTTCTTC
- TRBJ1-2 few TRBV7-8 CASSSLRLGGYTF TGTGCCAGCAGCTCATTACGGCTGGGAGGCTACACCTTC
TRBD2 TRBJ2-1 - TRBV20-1 CSARDLAGGTPHEQFF TGCAGTGCTAGAGACCTAGCGGGAGGAACCCCACATGAGCAGTTCTTC
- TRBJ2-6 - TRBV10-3 CASSASLGTGANVLTF TGTGCCTCCTCGGCATCTTTAGGAACCGGGGCCAACGTCCTGACTTTC
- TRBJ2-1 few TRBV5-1 CASSLFGEWDEQFF TGCGCCAGCAGCTTGTTCGGGGAGTGGGATGAGCAGTTCTTC
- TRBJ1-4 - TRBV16 CASSQSGQLNEKLFF TGTGCCAGCAGCCAATCCGGACAGCTTAATGAAAAACTGTTTTTT
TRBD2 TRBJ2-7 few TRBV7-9 CASSLARLAGGDVYEQYF TGTGCCAGCAGCTTAGCGAGGCTAGCGGGGGGCGATGTCTACGAGCAGTACTTC
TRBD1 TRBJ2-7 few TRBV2 CASRGTGGSEQYF TGTGCCAGCAGGGGGACAGGGGGCAGCGAGCAGTACTTC
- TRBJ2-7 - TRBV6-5 CASSPGEGALGEQYF TGTGCCAGCAGCCCAGGGGAGGGGGCGTTGGGCGAGCAGTACTTC
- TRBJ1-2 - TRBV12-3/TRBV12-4 CASSPTGGCYGYTF TGTGCCAGCAGTCCTACGGGGGGATGCTATGGCTACACCTTC
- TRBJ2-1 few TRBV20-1 CSARDRGNEQFF TGCAGTGCTAGAGATAGGGGTAATGAGCAGTTCTTC
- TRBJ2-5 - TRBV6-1 CASRKDSLEGTQYF TGTGCCAGCAGGAAGGACAGCCTAGAAGGGACCCAGTACTTC